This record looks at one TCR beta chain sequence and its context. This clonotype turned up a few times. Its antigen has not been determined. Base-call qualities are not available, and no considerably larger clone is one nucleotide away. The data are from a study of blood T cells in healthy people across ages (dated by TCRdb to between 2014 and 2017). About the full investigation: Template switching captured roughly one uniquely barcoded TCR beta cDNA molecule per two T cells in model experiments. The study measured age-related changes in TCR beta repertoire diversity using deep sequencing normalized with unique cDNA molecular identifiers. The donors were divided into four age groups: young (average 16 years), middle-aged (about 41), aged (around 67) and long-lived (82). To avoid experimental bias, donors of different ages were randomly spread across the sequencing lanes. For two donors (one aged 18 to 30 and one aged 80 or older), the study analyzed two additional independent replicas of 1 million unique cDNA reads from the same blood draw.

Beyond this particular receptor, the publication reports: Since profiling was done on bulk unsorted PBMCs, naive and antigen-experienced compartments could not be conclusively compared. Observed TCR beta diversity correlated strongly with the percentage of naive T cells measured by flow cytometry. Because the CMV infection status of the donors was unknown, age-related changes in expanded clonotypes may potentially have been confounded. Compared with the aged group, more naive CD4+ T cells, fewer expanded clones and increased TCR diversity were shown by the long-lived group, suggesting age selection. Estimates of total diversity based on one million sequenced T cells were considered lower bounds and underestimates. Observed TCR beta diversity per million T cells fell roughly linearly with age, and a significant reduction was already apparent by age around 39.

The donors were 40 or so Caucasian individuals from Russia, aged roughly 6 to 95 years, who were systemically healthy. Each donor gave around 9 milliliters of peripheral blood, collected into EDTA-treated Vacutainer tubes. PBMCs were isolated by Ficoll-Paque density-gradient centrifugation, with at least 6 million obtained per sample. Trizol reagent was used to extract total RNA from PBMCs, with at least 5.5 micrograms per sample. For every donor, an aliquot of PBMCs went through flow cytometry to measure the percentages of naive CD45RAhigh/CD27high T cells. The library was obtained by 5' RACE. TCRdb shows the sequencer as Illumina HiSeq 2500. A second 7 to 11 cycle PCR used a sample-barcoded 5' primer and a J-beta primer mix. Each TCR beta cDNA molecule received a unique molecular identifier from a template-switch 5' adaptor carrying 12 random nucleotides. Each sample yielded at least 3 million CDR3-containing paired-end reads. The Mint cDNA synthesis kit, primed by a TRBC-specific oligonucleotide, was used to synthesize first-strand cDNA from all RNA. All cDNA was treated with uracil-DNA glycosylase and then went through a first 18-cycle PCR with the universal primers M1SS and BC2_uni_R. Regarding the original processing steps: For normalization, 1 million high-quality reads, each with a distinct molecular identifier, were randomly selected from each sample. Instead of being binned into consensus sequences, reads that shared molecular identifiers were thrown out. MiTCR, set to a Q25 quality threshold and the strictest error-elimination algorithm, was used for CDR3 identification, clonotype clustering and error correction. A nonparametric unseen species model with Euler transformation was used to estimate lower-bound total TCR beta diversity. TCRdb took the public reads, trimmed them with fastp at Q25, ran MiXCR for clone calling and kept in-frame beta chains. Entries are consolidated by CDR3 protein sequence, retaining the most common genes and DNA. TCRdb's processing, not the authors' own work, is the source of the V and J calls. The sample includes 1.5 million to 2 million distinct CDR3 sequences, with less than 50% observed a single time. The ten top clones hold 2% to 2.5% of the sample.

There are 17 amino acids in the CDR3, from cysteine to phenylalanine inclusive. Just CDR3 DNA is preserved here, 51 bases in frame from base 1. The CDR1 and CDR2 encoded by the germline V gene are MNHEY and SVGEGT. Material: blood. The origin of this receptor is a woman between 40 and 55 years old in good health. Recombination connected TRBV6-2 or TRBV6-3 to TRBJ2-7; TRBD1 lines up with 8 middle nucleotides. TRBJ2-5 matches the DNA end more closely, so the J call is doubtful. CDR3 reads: CASSYVDRGGWRKTQYF. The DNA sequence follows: TGTGCCAGCAGTTACGTAGACAGGGGAGGATGGAGGAAGACCCAGTACTTC.